This entry is about one TCR beta chain. Trimming took 0 bases from V and 1 from J, leaving 8 bases between them. The CDR3 is 15 residues long. Per the germline V gene, CDR1 is LGHDT and CDR2 is YNNKEL (reference sequence). This record belongs to a study of blood T cells in healthy people across ages. A second about 7 to 11 cycle PCR used barcoded and J-beta primers. MiXCR, applied by TCRdb to the 5' RACE reads, yields one record per CDR3 protein. Of fewer than 900,000 distinct CDR3 sequences in the sample, roughly 47% are singletons; the top ten hold roughly 19%. The clonotype originates from a woman aged 55-75 years in good health. The chain is built from TRBV3-1 and TRBJ2-3; D is uncertain. The sequenced material came from blood. The CDR3 DNA sequence: TGTGCCAGCAGCCAAGATTACGGACGCACAGATACGCAGTATTTT. The encoded protein is CASSQDYGRTDTQYF.